In its sample, the clone carrying this T cell receptor (beta chain) was seen many times. Its specificity is unknown. The sample is drawn from a study of early T cells in non-severe SARS-CoV-2 infection. Background on the study: The authors sequenced bulk RNA from unsorted whole blood, leaving chains unpaired.

Individual cDNA molecules received unique molecular identifiers. Each CDR3 protein is one row after TCRdb ran MiXCR on the 5' RACE reads. Here the sample spans under 75,000 distinct CDR3 sequences, 9.5% to 15% being singletons. The study, taken as a whole, reports: VDJdb matching favored anti-spike CD8 responses, missing private and CD4 specificities.

Specimen: whole blood. The clonotype comes from an adult who was a healthcare worker with PCR-confirmed SARS-CoV-2 infection or an uninfected control (not recorded which).

CDR3 DNA: TGCGCCAGCAGCGCGGTAGGTGCCCGGGGACGCTGCACCTTC. Its translation: CASSAVGARGRCTF. V gene TRBV4-3 combines with J gene TRBJ1-2; tentatively, D is TRBD1 (5 bases). V lost 5 bases and J lost 13, with 23 bases in between. The CDR3 is 14 amino acids. Germline-derived CDR1 and CDR2 are LGHNA and YSLEER.